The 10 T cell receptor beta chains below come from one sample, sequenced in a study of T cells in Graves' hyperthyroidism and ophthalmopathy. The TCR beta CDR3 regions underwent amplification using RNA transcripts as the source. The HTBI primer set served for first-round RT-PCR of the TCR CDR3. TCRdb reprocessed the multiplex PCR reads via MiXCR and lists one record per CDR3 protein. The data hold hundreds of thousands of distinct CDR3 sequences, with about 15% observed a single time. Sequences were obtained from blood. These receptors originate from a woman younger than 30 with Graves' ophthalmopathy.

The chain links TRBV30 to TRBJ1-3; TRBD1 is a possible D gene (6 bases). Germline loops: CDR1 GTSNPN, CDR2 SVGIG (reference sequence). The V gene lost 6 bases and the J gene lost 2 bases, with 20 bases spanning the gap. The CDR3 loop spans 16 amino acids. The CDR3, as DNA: TGTGCCTGCCTTTCAGTGGGGGGGCATACTGGAAACACCATATATTTT. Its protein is CACLSVGGHTGNTIYF.

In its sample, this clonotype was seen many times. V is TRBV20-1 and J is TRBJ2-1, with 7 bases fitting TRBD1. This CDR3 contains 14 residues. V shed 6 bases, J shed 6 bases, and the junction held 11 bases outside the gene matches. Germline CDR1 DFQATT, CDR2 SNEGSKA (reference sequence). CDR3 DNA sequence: TGCAGTGCACGGACCGGGACAGTGATCAATGAGCAGTTCTTC. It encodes CSARTGTVINEQFF.

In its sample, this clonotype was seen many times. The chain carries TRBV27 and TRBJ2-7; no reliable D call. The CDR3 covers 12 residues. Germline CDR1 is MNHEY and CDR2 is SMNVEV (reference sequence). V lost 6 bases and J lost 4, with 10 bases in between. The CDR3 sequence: CASRGLPYEQYF. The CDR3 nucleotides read TGTGCCAGCAGGGGCCTCCCTTACGAGCAGTACTTC.

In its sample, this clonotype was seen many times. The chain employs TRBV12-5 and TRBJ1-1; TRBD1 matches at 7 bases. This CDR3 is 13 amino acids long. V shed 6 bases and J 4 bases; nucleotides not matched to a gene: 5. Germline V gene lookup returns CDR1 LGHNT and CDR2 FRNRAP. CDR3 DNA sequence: TGTGCTAGTGGCCAGGGGGTCCCCACTGAAGCTTTCTTT. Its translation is CASGQGVPTEAFF.

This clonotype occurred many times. CDR3 DNA sequence: TGCAGCGTTGAAGGACGGAACACTGAAGCTTTCTTT. This translates into CSVEGRNTEAFF. The chain joins TRBV29-1 to TRBJ1-1; D is ambiguous. Looked up from germline, CDR1 is SQVTM and CDR2 is ANQGSEA. This CDR3 region has 12 residues. Deletions cut 1 base from V and 1 base from J, with 4 bases between.

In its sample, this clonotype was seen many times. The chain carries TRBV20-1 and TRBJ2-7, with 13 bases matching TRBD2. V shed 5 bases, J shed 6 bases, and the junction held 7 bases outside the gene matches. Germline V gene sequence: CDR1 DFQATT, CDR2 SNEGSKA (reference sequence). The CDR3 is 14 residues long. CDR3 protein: CSAAPGLAGSEQYF. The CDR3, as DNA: TGCAGTGCTGCGCCGGGACTAGCGGGATCCGAGCAGTACTTC.

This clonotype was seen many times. The CDR3 here is CASSLGGSGRGYNEQFF. The CDR3 DNA reads as TGTGCCAGCAGCTTAGGGGGAAGCGGGAGAGGTTACAATGAGCAGTTCTTC. V is TRBV7-9 and J is TRBJ2-1, with 8 bases identical to TRBD2. Germline CDR1 and CDR2: SEHNR and FQNEAQ (reference sequence). After removal of 1 base from V and 4 bases from J, the junction contained 9 bases not matched to a gene. The CDR3 totals 17 residues.

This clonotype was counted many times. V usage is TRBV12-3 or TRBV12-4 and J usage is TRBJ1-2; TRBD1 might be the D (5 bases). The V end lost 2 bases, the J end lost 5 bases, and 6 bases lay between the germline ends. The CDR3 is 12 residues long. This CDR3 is CASSLWGYGYTF. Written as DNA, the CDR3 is TGTGCCAGCAGTTTATGGGGGTATGGCTACACCTTC.

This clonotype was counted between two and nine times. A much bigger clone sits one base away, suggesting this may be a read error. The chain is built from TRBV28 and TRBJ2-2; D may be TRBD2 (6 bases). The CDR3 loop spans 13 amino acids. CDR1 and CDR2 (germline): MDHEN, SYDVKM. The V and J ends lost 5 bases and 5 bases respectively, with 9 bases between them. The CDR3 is CASSGTVTGELFF. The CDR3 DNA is TGTGCCAGCAGTGGGACTGTGACCGGGGAGCTGTTTTTT.

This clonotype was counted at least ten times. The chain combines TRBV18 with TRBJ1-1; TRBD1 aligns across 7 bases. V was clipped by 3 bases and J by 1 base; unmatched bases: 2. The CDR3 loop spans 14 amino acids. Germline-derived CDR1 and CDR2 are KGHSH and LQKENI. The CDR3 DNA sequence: TGTGCCAGCTCACCCGGGACAGAGAACACTGAAGCTTTCTTT. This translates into CASSPGTENTEAFF. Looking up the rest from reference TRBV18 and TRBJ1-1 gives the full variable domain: NAGVMQNPRHLVRRRGQEARLRCSPMKGHSHVYWYRQLPEEGLKFMVYLQKENIIDESGMPKERFSAEFPKEGPSILRIQQVVRGDSAAYFCASSPGTENTEAFFGQGTRLTVV.